This T cell receptor (beta chain) was captured in a study of shared clonotypes between healthy human individuals. Overall study context: The plates for each donor numbered three CD4 naive, three CD4 memory, two CD8 naive and one CD8 memory.

V trimming: 4 bases; J trimming: 5 bases; junction bases outside the gene matches: 5. The CDR3 contains 15 residues. In germline, CDR1 is SGHDN, CDR2 FVKESK. Donation came from healthy HIV-negative adults that had no recent acute infections or vaccinations. The investigators split CD4+ cells into a CD45RA+ naive subset and a CD45RA-negative memory subset. At a deep level, the assay was run. Sequencing was performed with immunoSEQ multiplex PCR; in TCRdb, only in-frame clones are kept and a portion is missing. The sample holds 2 million to 2.5 million clones; more than 85% are singletons and the top ten take approximately 0.4%.

The chain has TRBV14 and TRBJ2-1; 10 nucleotides match TRBD2. The sample comprised naive CD4+ T cells from PBMCs. Subset described: CD45RA+ positively selected. The clonotype originates from a young man in good health. Some clones in this sample may be carry-over from other donors' samples. This CDR3 reads CASSRRLAGHNEQFF. The CDR3 DNA reads TGTGCCAGCAGCCGCCGACTAGCGGGCCACAATGAGCAGTTCTTC.